What follows are 15 T cell receptor beta chains derived from one specimen sequenced in a study of T-cell memory formation after mild COVID-19. In TCRdb, the 5' RACE reads were re-called with MiXCR into one record per CDR3 protein. The table includes under 250,000 distinct CDR3 sequences, just over 15% detected once. The sequenced sample was PBMCs or a T cell subset sorted from them (not recorded which). Receptors originate from an adult woman who had mild COVID-19 (a few samples of this study predate the infection). Cell type and time point are not known.

The CDR3 DNA is TGCGCCAGCAGCCCAGGACTAGCGGGGGGCTCCCCCACAGATACGCAGTATTTT. This gives the protein CASSPGLAGGSPTDTQYF. The genes are TRBV5-1 and TRBJ2-3, with TRBD2 identical over 14 bases. After removal of 4 bases from V and 2 bases from J, the junction contained 9 bases not matched to a gene. This CDR3 has 18 residues. In germline, CDR1 is SGHRS, CDR2 YFSETQ.

This chain uses TRBV18 with TRBJ2-7; D might be TRBD2 (7 bases). From germline, CDR1 is KGHSH and CDR2 LQKENI. The V and J ends lost 3 bases and 2 bases respectively, with 11 bases between them. The CDR3 totals 14 residues. The CDR3 DNA sequence: TGTGCCAGCTCACCCGCGGGGGCCACCTACGAGCAGTACTTC. Protein: CASSPAGATYEQYF.

The V and J genes are TRBV20-1 and TRBJ2-3; 10 positions agree with TRBD2. V shed 1 base, J shed 5 bases, and the junction held 6 bases outside the gene matches. The length of the CDR3 is 15 residues. Germline V gene data show CDR1 as DFQATT and CDR2 as SNEGSKA (reference sequence). CDR3 DNA sequence: TGCAGTGCTAGAGTCCTAGCGGGAGCACTAGATACGCAGTATTTT. Protein: CSARVLAGALDTQYF.

The chain uses TRBV5-1 and TRBJ2-1; 9 nucleotides align to TRBD1. Per germline, CDR1 SGHRS and CDR2 YFSETQ. CDR3 size: 16 residues. The junction had 9 bases not matched to a gene; V was cut back by 4 bases and J by 4 bases. CDR3 sequence reads: CASSPGGTGSYNEQFF. As DNA, the CDR3 is TGCGCCAGCAGCCCCGGGGGGACAGGGTCGTACAATGAGCAGTTCTTC.

The chain employs TRBV27 and TRBJ1-5, with 8 bases aligning to TRBD1. This CDR3 has 13 amino acids. Trimming removed 6 bases from V and 5 bases from J; junction bases left unmatched: 3. Germline CDR1 is MNHEY and CDR2 is SMNVEV (reference sequence). The CDR3 sequence is CASREQGDQPQHF. The DNA of the CDR3 is TGTGCCAGCAGAGAACAGGGGGATCAGCCCCAGCATTTT.

This clonotype showed up many times. The gene calls are TRBV4-3 and TRBJ1-5, with D maybe TRBD1 (5 bases). CDR1 is LGHNA and CDR2 is YSLEER in the germline V gene. The CDR3 runs to 15 residues. The germline V and J ends were trimmed by 0 bases and 6 bases, with 12 bases remaining between them. Here the CDR3 DNA reads TGCGCCAGCAGCCAAGATTGGCAGGGAGGTCAGCCCCAGCATTTT. This encodes CASSQDWQGGQPQHF.

The chain couples TRBV20-1 to TRBJ1-3, with 7 nucleotides matching TRBD1. Germline assignment: CDR1 DFQATT and CDR2 SNEGSKA (reference sequence). V shed 4 bases and J 4 bases; nucleotides not matched to a gene: 10. The CDR3 has 15 residues. The CDR3 bases are TGCAGTGCTACTAAAAACAGGGGAGGCGGAAACACCATATATTTT. This encodes CSATKNRGGGNTIYF.

This clonotype has just a few counts. V and J are TRBV3-1 and TRBJ1-1; maybe TRBD1 (5 bases). Germline lookup yields CDR1 LGHDT and CDR2 YNNKEL (reference sequence). The CDR3 has 13 residues. Trimming removed 5 bases from V and 4 bases from J, with 11 bases in between. The CDR3 DNA sequence: TGTGCCAGCAGCAGCAGGGTGAGCACTGAAGCTTTCTTT. The encoded protein is CASSSRVSTEAFF.

The rearrangement links TRBV7-9 to TRBJ2-5, with 11 bases lining up with TRBD2. CDR1 and CDR2 (germline): SEHNR, FQNEAQ (reference sequence). The CDR3 runs to 14 residues. The J segment lost 5 bases and the V segment lost 2 bases, leaving 1 base of the junction unmatched. CDR3 region: CASSLWTSGETQYF. The CDR3, as DNA: TGTGCCAGCAGCTTATGGACTAGCGGGGAGACCCAGTACTTC.

This chain uses TRBV30 with TRBJ2-7, with TRBD2 matching 11 bases. The V gene end was trimmed by 3 bases and the J gene end by 5 bases; junction bases not matched to a gene: 9. CDR3 length: 15 residues. Germline V gene data show CDR1 as GTSNPN and CDR2 as SVGIG (reference sequence). The CDR3 is CAWSITSGRLDEQYF. The CDR3 DNA reads TGTGCCTGGAGCATAACTAGCGGGAGACTCGACGAGCAGTACTTC.

This sequence joins TRBV10-3 and TRBJ2-5; the D is unclear. Germline V gives CDR1 ENHRY, CDR2 SYGVKD. The V end lost 5 bases, the J end lost 5 bases, and 18 bases lay between the germline ends. CDR3 length: 15 residues. In DNA, the CDR3 is TGTGCCATCAGTAACTCGGTCCCCACCCAGGAGACCCAGTACTTC. It specifies CAISNSVPTQETQYF.

DNA of the CDR3: TGTGCCAGCAGTTTCCAAGGGTCTGCCAATCAGCCCCAGCATTTT. Amino acids: CASSFQGSANQPQHF. This rearrangement joins TRBV6-2 or TRBV6-3 to TRBJ1-5, with unresolved D. The CDR3 extends over 15 amino acids. The ends were cut back, 4 bases at V and 3 bases at J, with 13 bases in the middle. The germline V gene encodes CDR1 MNHEY and CDR2 SVGEGT.

This clonotype was recorded a few times. The gene calls are TRBV7-8 and TRBJ1-5; D gene ambiguous. V gave up 3 bases and J gave up 1 base, with 13 bases separating them. The CDR3 totals 16 residues. Germline loops: CDR1 SGHVS, CDR2 FQNEAQ. CDR3 DNA: TGTGCCAGCAGCTTGGGAAGGACGGGGAGCAATCAGCCCCAGCATTTT. Translation: CASSLGRTGSNQPQHF. The full variable domain, rest sourced from reference TRBV7-8 and TRBJ1-5, is GAGVSQSPRYKVAKRGQDVALRCDPISGHVSLFWYQQALGQGPEFLTYFQNEAQLDKSGLPSDRFFAERPEGSVSTLKIQRTQQEDSAVYLCASSLGRTGSNQPQHFGDGTRLSIL.

The table lists this clonotype with many counts. The V gene is TRBV19, the J gene TRBJ2-1; 11 bases fit TRBD2. CDR1 is LNHDA, CDR2 SQIVND, per germline (reference sequence). The CDR3 sequence is 17 residues long. With 2 bases clipped from V and 7 bases from J, the junction kept 10 bases outside the gene matches. The CDR3 is CASSISGSGRAQNEQFF. The CDR3 coding sequence is TGTGCCAGTAGTATATCCGGTAGCGGGAGGGCGCAGAATGAGCAGTTCTTC.

The chain uses TRBV29-1 and TRBJ2-3, with TRBD2 identical over 10 bases. CDR1 is SQVTM, CDR2 ANQGSEA, per germline. The CDR3 consists of 14 residues. Trimming removed 2 bases from V and 6 bases from J; junction bases left unmatched: 5. The CDR3 DNA reads TGCAGCGTTGAACAGCGGGAGGGGTTCGATACGCAGTATTTT. Protein sequence: CSVEQREGFDTQYF.